This entry features one T cell receptor beta chain sequence. Its matching antigen is unknown. An equimolar mix of two oligonucleotides served as the beta constant-region primer for TRBC1 and TRBC2. Nested alpha and beta constant-region primers with the SP2 primer drove four PCR rounds on ligated cDNA. TCRdb re-analysed the UMI-ligation and nested PCR reads in MiXCR, keeping a single row per CDR3 protein. The data contain 130,000 to 150,000 distinct CDR3 sequences, roughly 23% of them singletons. The CDR3 is made up of 15 amino acids. CDR1 and CDR2 (germline): MNHEY, SVGAGI. V was pared by 2 bases and J by 2 bases, with 12 bases between. This sample was taken from a study of naive and memory T cell subsets. Study-wide results and limits: Clonotypes are single alpha or beta chains, not paired receptors. No ground truth validated the naive and memory repertoire findings. A few larger clonotypes appeared in naive repertoires, especially CD8, possibly memory cells re-expressing CD45RA. Over 85% of naive TCR sequences appeared only once, unlike memory subsets.

CD4+ T cell IFNgamma after overnight CMV lysate exposure gave donor CMV status. The rearrangement joins TRBV6-5 to TRBJ1-1, with a possible D match to TRBD1 (6 bases). This TCR came from a human donor in good health. Sequenced: naive CD4+ T cells from blood. CDR3 region: CASSYGGQTNTEAFF. The DNA for the CDR3 is TGTGCCAGCAGTTACGGGGGGCAGACCAACACTGAAGCTTTCTTT.